Below, one TCR beta chain is given with its context. The method was immunoSEQ multiplex PCR; TCRdb's version includes in-frame clones alone and lacks a portion of them. Altogether more than 200,000 clones are present, approximately 90% being singletons, with the ten largest covering 4.1%. CDR1 is KGHSH, CDR2 LQKENI, per germline. The CDR3 has 15 amino acids. V gave up 1 base and J gave up 9 bases; unmatched junction bases: 9. This entry comes from a study of blood T cell repertoires in COVID-19. In terms of age and location, participants ranged from roughly 18 to 90 years and lived in under 30 US areas. Participants reported their clinical history, and cohort assignment relied on those reports.

The gene calls are TRBV18 and TRBJ2-1, with 7 bases identical to TRBD1. The sequence was collected from a woman aged 25 to 45 who had recovered from COVID-19. Sequenced sample: PBMCs or T cells enriched from blood (not recorded which). The CDR3 is CASSPRTGTAGEQFF. CDR3 in DNA: TGTGCCAGCTCACCACGAACAGGGACAGCCGGTGAGCAGTTCTTC.